This T cell receptor beta chain was documented in a study of early T cells in non-severe SARS-CoV-2 infection. Looking at the study overall: Chains from this unsorted whole-blood bulk RNA could not be paired.

Unique molecular identifiers were attached to individual cDNA molecules. One entry per CDR3 protein, called by TCRdb with MiXCR from the 5' RACE reads. The sample consists of about 40,000 distinct CDR3 sequences, under 30% of them appearing once. Germline CDR1 and CDR2: WNHNN and SYGVQD (reference sequence). The CDR3 has 14 residues. V was pared by 3 bases and J by 0 bases, with 9 bases between. This clonotype appeared a few times. This receptor was taken from an adult who was a healthcare worker with PCR-confirmed SARS-CoV-2 infection or an uninfected control (not recorded which). The input for sequencing was whole blood, taken at baseline. This chain links TRBV10-1 with TRBJ2-7, with D hard to call. The CDR3 DNA follows: TGCGCCAGCAGTGATCCGCAGAGCTCCTACGAGCAGTACTTC. Protein sequence: CASSDPQSSYEQYF.